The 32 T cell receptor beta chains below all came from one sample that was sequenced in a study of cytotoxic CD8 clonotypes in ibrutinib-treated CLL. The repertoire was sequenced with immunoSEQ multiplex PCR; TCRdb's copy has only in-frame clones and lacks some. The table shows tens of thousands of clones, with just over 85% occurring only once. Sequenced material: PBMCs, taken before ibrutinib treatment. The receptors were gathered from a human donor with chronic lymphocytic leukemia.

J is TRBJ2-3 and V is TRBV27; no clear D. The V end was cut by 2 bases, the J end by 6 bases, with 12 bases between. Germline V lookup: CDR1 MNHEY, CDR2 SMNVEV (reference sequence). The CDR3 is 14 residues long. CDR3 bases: TGTGCCAGCAGTTTACGACGGACCCACGATACGCAGTATTTT. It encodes CASSLRRTHDTQYF.

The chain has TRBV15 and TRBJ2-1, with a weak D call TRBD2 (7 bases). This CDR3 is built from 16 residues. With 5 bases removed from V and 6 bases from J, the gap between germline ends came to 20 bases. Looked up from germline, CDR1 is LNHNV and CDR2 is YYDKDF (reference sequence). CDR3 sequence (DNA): TGTGCCACCAGCGGGGGCGGACTAGGTTGGCGCAATGAGCAGTTCTTC. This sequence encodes CATSGGGLGWRNEQFF.

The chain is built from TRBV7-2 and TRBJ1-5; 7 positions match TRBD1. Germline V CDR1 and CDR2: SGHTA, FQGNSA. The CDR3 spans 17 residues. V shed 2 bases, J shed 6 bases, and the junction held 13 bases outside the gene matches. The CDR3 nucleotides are TGTGCCAGCAGCTTAAAGCGTGGGCAGGGGACAGCTCAGCCCCAGCATTTT. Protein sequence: CASSLKRGQGTAQPQHF.

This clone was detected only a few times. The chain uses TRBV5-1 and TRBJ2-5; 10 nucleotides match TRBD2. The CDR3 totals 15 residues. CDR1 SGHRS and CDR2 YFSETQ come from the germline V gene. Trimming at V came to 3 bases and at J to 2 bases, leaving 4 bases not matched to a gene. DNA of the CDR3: TGCGCCAGCAGCTCAGGACTAGCGGATCAAGAGACCCAGTACTTC. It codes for CASSSGLADQETQYF. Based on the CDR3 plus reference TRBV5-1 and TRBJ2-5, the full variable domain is KAGVTQTPRYLIKTRGQQVTLSCSPISGHRSVSWYQQTPGQGLQFLFEYFSETQRNKGNFPGRFSGRQFSNSRSEMNVSTLELGDSALYLCASSSGLADQETQYFGPGTRLLVL.

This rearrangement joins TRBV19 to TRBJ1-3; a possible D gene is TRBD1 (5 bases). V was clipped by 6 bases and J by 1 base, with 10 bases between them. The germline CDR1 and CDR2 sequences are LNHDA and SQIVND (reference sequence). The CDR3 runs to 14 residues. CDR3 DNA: TGTGCCAGTAGCCAAGGGGCGTCTGGAAACACCATATATTTT. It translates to CASSQGASGNTIYF.

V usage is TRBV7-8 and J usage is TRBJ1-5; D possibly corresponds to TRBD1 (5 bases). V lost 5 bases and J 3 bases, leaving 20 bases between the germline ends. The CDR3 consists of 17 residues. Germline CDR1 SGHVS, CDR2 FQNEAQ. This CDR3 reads CASSRLRVRVVNQPQHF. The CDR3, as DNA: TGTGCCAGCAGCCGGCTCAGGGTACGGGTAGTCAATCAGCCCCAGCATTTT.

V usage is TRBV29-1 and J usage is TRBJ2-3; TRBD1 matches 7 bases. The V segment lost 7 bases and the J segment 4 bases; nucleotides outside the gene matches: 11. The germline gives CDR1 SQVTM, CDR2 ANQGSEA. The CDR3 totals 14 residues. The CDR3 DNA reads TGCAGCGCTGGACAGGAAAGGTTGGCAGATACGCAGTATTTT. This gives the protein CSAGQERLADTQYF.

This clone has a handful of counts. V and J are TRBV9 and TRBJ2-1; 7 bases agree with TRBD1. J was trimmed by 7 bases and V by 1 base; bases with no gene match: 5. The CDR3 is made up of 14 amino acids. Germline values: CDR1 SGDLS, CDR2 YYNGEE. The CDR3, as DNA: TGTGCCAGCAGCGTAACAGGGGTGGGGAATGAGCAGTTCTTC. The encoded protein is CASSVTGVGNEQFF.

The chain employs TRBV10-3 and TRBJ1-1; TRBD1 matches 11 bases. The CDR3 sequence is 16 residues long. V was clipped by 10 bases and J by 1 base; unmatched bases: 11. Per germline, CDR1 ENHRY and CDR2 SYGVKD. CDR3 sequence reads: CATTRTGGTGNTEAFF. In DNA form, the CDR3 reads TGTGCCACGACTCGGACAGGGGGCACGGGGAACACTGAAGCTTTCTTT.

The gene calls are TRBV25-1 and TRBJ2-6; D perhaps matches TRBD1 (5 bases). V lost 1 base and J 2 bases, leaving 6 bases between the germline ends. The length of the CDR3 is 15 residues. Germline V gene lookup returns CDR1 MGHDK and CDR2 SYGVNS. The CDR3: CASSESGTGANVLTF. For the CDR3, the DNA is TGTGCCAGCAGTGAATCAGGGACTGGGGCCAACGTCCTGACTTTC.

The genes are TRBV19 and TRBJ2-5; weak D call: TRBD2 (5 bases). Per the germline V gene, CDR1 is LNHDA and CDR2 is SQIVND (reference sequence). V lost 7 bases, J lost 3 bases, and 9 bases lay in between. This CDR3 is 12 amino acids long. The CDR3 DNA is TGTGCCAGTAACGGGAAAAAAGAGACCCAGTACTTC. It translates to CASNGKKETQYF.

CDR3 loop: CASSRLGLANTDTQYF. The CDR3 nucleotides are TGTGCCAGCAGCAGATTAGGGCTAGCGAACACAGATACGCAGTATTTT. V is TRBV11-2 and J is TRBJ2-3, with D perhaps TRBD2 (6 bases). From germline, CDR1 is SGHAT and CDR2 FQNNGV. The CDR3 consists of 16 residues. Trimming removed 5 bases from V and 2 bases from J, with 17 bases in between.

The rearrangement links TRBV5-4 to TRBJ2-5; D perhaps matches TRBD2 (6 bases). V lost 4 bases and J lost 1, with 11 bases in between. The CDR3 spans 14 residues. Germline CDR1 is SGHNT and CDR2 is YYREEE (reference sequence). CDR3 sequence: CASSARGIQETQYF. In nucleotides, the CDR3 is TGTGCCAGCAGCGCGCGGGGAATCCAAGAGACCCAGTACTTC. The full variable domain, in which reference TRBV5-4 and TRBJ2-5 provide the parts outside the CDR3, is ETGVTQSPTHLIKTRGQQVTLRCSSQSGHNTVSWYQQALGQGPQFIFQYYREEENGRGNFPPRFSGLQFPNYSSELNVNALELDDSALYLCASSARGIQETQYFGPGTRLLVL.

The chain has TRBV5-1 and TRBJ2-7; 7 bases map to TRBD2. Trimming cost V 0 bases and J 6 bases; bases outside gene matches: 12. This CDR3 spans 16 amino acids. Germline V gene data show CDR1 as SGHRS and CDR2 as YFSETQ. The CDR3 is CASSLAWGGESGEQYF. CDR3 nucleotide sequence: TGCGCCAGCAGCTTGGCCTGGGGGGGAGAAAGCGGCGAGCAGTACTTC.

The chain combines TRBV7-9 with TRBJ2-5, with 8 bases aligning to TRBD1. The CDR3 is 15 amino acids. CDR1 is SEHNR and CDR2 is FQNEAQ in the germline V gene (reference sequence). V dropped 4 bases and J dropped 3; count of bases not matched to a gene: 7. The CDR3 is CASSSYGQGKETQYF. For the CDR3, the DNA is TGTGCCAGCAGCTCATACGGACAGGGCAAAGAGACCCAGTACTTC.

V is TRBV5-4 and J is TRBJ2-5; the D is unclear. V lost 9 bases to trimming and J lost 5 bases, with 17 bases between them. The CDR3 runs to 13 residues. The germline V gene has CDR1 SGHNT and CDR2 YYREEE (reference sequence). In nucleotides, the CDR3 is TGTGCCACCTCCCTTCGGAGTAGTGAGACCCAGTACTTC. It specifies CATSLRSSETQYF. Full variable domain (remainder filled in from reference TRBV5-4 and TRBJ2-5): ETGVTQSPTHLIKTRGQQVTLRCSSQSGHNTVSWYQQALGQGPQFIFQYYREEENGRGNFPPRFSGLQFPNYSSELNVNALELDDSALYLCATSLRSSETQYFGPGTRLLVL.

This CDR3 is CASCPTGNLDTEAFF. The DNA for the CDR3 is TGTGCCAGCTGCCCAACGGGGAATTTAGACACTGAAGCTTTCTTT. The chain links TRBV2 to TRBJ1-1; D is unresolved. Germline values: CDR1 SNHLY, CDR2 FYNNEI. V was trimmed by 8 bases and J by 3 bases, leaving 19 bases between them. The CDR3 totals 15 residues.

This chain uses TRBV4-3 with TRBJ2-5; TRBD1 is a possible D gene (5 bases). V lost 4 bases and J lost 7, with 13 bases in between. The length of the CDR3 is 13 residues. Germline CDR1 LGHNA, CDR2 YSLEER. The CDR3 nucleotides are TGCGCCAGCAGCCTGCAGGGTGACGGGACCCAGTACTTC. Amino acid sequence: CASSLQGDGTQYF.

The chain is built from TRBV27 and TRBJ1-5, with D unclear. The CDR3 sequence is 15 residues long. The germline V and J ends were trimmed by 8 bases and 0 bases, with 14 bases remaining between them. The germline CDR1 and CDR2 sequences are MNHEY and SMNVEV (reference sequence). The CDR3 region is CASAPPGYSNQPQHF. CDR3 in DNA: TGTGCCAGCGCGCCCCCGGGGTATAGCAATCAGCCCCAGCATTTT.

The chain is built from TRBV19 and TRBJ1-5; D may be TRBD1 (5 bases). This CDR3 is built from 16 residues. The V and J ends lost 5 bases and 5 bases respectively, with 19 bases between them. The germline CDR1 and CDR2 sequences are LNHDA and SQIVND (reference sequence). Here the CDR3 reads CASSSPPGLRYQPQHF. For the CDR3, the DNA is TGTGCCAGTAGTTCACCTCCGGGACTCAGATATCAGCCCCAGCATTTT.

CDR3 loop: CASSPQGAGGYTF. CDR3 in DNA: TGTGCCAGCAGCCCCCAGGGGGCTGGAGGCTACACCTTC. This chain uses TRBV7-9 with TRBJ1-2; 8 bases fit TRBD1. This CDR3 has 13 amino acids. Germline loops: CDR1 SEHNR, CDR2 FQNEAQ (reference sequence). Trimming at V came to 5 bases and at J to 8 bases, leaving 7 bases not matched to a gene.

CDR3 sequence (DNA): TGCGCCAGCCACACCGGGACAGGGGGCTTTTGGGCTGGAAACACCATATATTTT. Amino acids: CASHTGTGGFWAGNTIYF. The chain recombines TRBV5-1 with TRBJ1-3, with 12 bases matching TRBD1. The CDR3 has 18 amino acids. J gave up 2 bases and V 7 bases, and 13 bases lay outside the gene matches. Germline V gene sequence: CDR1 SGHRS, CDR2 YFSETQ. Looking up the rest from reference TRBV5-1 and TRBJ1-3 gives the full variable domain: KAGVTQTPRYLIKTRGQQVTLSCSPISGHRSVSWYQQTPGQGLQFLFEYFSETQRNKGNFPGRFSGRQFSNSRSEMNVSTLELGDSALYLCASHTGTGGFWAGNTIYFGEGSWLTVV.

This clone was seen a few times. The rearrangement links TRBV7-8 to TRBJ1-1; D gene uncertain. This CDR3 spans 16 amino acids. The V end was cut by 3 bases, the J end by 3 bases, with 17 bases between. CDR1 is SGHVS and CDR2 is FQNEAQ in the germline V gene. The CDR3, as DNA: TGTGCCAGCAGCTTTACCCCTAAATCGGAATACACTGAAGCTTTCTTT. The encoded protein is CASSFTPKSEYTEAFF. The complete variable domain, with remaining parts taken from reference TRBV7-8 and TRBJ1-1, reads GAGVSQSPRYKVAKRGQDVALRCDPISGHVSLFWYQQALGQGPEFLTYFQNEAQLDKSGLPSDRFFAERPEGSVSTLKIQRTQQEDSAVYLCASSFTPKSEYTEAFFGQGTRLTVV.

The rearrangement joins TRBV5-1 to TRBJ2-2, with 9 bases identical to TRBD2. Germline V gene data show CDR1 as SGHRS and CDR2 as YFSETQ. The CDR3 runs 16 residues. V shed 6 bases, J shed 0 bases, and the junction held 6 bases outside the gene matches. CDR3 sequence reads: CASTLSGRTNTGELFF. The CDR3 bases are TGCGCCAGCACTCTCAGCGGGAGGACGAACACCGGGGAGCTGTTTTTT.

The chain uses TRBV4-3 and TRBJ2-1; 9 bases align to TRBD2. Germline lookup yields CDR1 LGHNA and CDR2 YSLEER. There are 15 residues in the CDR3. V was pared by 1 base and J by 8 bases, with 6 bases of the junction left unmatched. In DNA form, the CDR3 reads TGCGCCAGCAGCCAAGGTCTAGCGGGAAGCGATGAGCAGTTCTTC. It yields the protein CASSQGLAGSDEQFF.

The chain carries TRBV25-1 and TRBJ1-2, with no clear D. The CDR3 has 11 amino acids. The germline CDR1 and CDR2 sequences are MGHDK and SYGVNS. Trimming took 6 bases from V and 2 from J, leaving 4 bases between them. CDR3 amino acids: CASRENYGYTF. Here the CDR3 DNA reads TGTGCCAGCAGGGAGAACTATGGCTACACCTTC.

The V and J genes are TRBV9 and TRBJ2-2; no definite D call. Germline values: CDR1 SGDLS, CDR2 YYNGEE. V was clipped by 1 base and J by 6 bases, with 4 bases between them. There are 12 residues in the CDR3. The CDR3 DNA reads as TGTGCCAGCAGCGTACTCCCCGGGGAGCTGTTTTTT. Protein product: CASSVLPGELFF.

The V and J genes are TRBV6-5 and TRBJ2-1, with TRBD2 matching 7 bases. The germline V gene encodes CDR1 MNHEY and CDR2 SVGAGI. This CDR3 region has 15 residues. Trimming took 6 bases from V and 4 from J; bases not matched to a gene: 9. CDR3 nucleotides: TGTGCCAGCAGAGCCCCGTGGGGGGGATACAATGAGCAGTTCTTC. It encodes CASRAPWGGYNEQFF.

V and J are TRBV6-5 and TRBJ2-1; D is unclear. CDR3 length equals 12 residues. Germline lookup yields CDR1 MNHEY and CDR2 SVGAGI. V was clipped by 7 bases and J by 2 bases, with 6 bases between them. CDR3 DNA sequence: TGTGCCAGCACCGGGCCCTACAATGAGCAGTTCTTC. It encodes CASTGPYNEQFF.

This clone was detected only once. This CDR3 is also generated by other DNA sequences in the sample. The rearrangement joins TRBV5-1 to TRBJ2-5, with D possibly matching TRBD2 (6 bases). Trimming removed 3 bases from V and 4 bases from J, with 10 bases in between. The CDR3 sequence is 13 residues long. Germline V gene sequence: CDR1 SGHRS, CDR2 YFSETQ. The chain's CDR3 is CASSSVGGETQYF. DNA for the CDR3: TGCGCCAGCAGCTCTGTGGGAGGAGAGACCCAGTACTTC. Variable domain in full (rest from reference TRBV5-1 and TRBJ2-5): KAGVTQTPRYLIKTRGQQVTLSCSPISGHRSVSWYQQTPGQGLQFLFEYFSETQRNKGNFPGRFSGRQFSNSRSEMNVSTLELGDSALYLCASSSVGGETQYFGPGTRLLVL.

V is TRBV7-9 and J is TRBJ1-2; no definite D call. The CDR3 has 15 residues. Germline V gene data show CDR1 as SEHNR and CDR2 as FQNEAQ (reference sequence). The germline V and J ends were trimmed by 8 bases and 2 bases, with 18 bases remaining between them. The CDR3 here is CASHQTGRINYGYTF. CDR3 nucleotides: TGTGCCAGCCATCAGACCGGACGGATAAACTATGGCTACACCTTC.

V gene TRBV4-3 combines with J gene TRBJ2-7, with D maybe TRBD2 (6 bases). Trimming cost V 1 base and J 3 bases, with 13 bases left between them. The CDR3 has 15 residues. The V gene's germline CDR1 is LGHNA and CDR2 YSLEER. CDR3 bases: TGCGCCAGCAGCCAAGCTGCTAGCGTCTACTACGAGCAGTACTTC. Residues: CASSQAASVYYEQYF.